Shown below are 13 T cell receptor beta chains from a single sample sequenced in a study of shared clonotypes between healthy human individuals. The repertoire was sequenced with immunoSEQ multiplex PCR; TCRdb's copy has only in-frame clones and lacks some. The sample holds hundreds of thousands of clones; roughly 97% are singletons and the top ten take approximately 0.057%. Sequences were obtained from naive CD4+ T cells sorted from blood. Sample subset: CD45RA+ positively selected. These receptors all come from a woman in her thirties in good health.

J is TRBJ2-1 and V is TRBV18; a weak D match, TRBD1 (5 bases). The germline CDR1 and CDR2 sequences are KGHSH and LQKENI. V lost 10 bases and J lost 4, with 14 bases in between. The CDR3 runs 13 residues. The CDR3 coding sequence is TGTGCCACGAAGGGGCTATTATACAATGAGCAGTTCTTC. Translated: CATKGLLYNEQFF.

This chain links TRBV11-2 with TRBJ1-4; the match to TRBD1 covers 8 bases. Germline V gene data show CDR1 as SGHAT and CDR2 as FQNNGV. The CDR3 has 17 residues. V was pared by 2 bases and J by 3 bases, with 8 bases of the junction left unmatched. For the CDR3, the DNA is TGTGCCAGCAGCTTATTTGCAGGGGGCTTTTCTAATGAAAAACTGTTTTTT. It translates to CASSLFAGGFSNEKLFF.

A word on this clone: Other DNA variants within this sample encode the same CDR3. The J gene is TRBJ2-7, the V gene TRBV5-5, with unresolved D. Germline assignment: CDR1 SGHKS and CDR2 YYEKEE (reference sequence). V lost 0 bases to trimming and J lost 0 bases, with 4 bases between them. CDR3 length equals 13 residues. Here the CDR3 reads CASSLAGSYEQYF. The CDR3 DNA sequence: TGTGCCAGCAGCTTGGCGGGCTCCTACGAGCAGTACTTC.

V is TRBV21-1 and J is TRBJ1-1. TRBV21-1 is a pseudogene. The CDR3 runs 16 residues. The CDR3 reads CASSTQERTRNTEAFF. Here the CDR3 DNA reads TGTGCCAGCAGCACACAAGAGAGAACAAGAAACACTGAAGCTTTCTTT.

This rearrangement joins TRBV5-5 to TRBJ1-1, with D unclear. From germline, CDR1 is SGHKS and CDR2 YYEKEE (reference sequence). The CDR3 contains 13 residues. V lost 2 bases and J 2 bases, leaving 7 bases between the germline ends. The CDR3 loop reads CASSLGPNTEAFF. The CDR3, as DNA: TGTGCCAGCAGCTTAGGGCCAAACACTGAAGCTTTCTTT. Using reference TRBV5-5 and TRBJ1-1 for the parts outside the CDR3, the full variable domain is DAGVTQSPTHLIKTRGQQVTLRCSPISGHKSVSWYQQVLGQGPQFIFQYYEKEERGRGNFPDRFSARQFPNYSSELNVNALLLGDSALYLCASSLGPNTEAFFGQGTRLTVV.

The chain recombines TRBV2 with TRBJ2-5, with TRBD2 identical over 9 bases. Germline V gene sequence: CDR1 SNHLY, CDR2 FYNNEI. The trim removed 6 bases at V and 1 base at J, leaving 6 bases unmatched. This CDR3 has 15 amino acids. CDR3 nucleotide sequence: TGTGCCAGCAGGAGAGGACTAGCGACCCAAGAGACCCAGTACTTC. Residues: CASRRGLATQETQYF.

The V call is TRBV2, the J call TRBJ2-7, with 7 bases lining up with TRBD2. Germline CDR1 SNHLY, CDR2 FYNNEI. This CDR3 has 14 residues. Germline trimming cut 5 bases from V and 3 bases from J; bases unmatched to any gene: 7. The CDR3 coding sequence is TGTGCCAGCAGTTTAACTAGCGTGAACTACGAGCAGTACTTC. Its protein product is CASSLTSVNYEQYF.

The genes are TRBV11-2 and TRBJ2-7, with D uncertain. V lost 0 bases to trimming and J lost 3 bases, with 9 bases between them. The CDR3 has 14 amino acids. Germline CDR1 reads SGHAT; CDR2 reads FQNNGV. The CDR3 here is CASSLDIHNYEQYF. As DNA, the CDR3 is TGTGCCAGCAGCTTAGATATACATAACTACGAGCAGTACTTC.

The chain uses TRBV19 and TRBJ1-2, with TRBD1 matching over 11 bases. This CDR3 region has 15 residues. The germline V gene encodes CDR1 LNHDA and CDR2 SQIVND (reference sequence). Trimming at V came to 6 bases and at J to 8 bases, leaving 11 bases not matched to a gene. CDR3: CASSPGGQGATGYTF. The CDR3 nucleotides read TGTGCCAGTAGCCCTGGCGGACAGGGGGCGACCGGCTACACCTTC.

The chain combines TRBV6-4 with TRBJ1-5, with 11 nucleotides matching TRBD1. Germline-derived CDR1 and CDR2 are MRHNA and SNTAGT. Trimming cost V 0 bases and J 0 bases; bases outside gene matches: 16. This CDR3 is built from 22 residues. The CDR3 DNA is TGTGCCAGCAGTGACTCCCCCTCACTCAGGACAGGGGGCTCGTGTAGCAATCAGCCCCAGCATTTT. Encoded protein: CASSDSPSLRTGGSCSNQPQHF.

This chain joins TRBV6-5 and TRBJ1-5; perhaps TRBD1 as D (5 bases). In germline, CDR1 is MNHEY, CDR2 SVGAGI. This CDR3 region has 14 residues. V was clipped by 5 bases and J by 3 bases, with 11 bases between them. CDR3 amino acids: CASSRDRTNQPQHF. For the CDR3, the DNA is TGTGCCAGCAGTCGAGACAGAACCAATCAGCCCCAGCATTTT.

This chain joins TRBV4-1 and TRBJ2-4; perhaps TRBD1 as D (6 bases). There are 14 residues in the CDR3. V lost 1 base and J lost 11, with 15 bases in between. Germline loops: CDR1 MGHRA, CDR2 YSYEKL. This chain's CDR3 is CASSQAGARAFQYF. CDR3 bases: TGCGCCAGCAGCCAAGCAGGGGCCCGCGCTTTTCAGTACTTC.

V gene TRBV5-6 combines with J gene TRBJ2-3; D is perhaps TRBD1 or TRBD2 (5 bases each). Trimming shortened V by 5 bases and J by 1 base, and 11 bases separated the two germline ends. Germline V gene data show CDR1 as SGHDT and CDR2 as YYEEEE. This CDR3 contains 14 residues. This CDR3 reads CASSPRGGTDTQYF. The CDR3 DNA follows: TGTGCCAGCAGTCCGAGGGGCGGCACAGATACGCAGTATTTT. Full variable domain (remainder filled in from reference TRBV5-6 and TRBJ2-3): DAGVTQSPTHLIKTRGQQVTLRCSPKSGHDTVSWYQQALGQGPQFIFQYYEEEERQRGNFPDRFSGHQFPNYSSELNVNALLLGDSALYLCASSPRGGTDTQYFGPGTRLTVL.